This T cell receptor (beta chain) came from a study of blood T cell repertoires in COVID-19. At the level of the study: COVID-19 samples, acute and convalescent, were from the United States, Italy and Spain. From T cells, B-cell-depleted T cells, or PBMCs came the material, which was cDNA or gDNA.

There are 15 residues in the CDR3. Germline V gives CDR1 SGHDN, CDR2 FVKESK. V lost 6 bases and J lost 4; bases outside the gene matches: 7. Per the original methods: Scientists estimated how many nucleated cells there were by amplifying reference gene primers. Generated by immunoSEQ multiplex PCR, the TCRdb table keeps only in-frame clones and is missing some. Clone size and V and J calls were adopted from that table, with D and trimming inferred from the DNA. The profile shows fewer than 350,000 clones, around 89% of them singletons. V gene TRBV14 combines with J gene TRBJ1-3; 9 bases are shared with TRBD1. The clonotype was recovered from a woman younger than 35 with acute COVID-19. The specimen sequenced was PBMCs or T cells enriched from blood (not recorded which). CDR3 loop: CASSPQGARGNTIYF. CDR3 coding DNA: TGTGCCAGCAGTCCACAGGGGGCGAGGGGAAACACCATATATTTT.